A single sample is the source of the 18 T cell receptor beta chains below, sequenced in a study of T cells in localized non-small cell lung cancer. TCRdb's copy holds only in-frame clones and misses some; the assay was immunoSEQ multiplex PCR. The sample includes 45,000 to 65,000 clones, 85% to 90% of them seen just once. The specimen was peripheral blood, collected before any cancer treatment. These receptors all stem from a man aged 40 to 70 with stage I squamous cell lung carcinoma.

The chain carries TRBV30 and TRBJ1-1; D remains unclear. The V end lost 3 bases, the J end lost 3 bases, and 11 bases lay between the germline ends. The CDR3 is 13 residues long. Germline V gene sequence: CDR1 GTSNPN, CDR2 SVGIG (reference sequence). CDR3 sequence reads: CAWSRTAYTEAFF. CDR3 bases: TGTGCCTGGAGCCGGACGGCGTACACTGAAGCTTTCTTT.

The chain couples TRBV9 to TRBJ2-1; no firm D call. The CDR3 extends over 15 amino acids. The germline V and J ends were trimmed by 4 bases and 0 bases, with 11 bases remaining between them. The germline gives CDR1 SGDLS, CDR2 YYNGEE. CDR3 sequence reads: CASSYAKSSYNEQFF. In nucleotides, the CDR3 is TGTGCCAGCAGCTATGCCAAGAGCTCCTACAATGAGCAGTTCTTC. Full variable domain (rest looked up from reference TRBV9 and TRBJ2-1): DSGVTQTPKHLITATGQRVTLRCSPRSGDLSVYWYQQSLDQGLQFLIQYYNGEERAKGNILERFSAQQFPDLHSELNLSSLELGDSALYFCASSYAKSSYNEQFFGPGTRLTVL.

The CDR3 DNA sequence: TGTGCCAGCAGTGAAAAGAGGGCCGGGGAGCTGTTTTTT. Protein: CASSEKRAGELFF. This sequence joins TRBV2 and TRBJ2-2; D perhaps matches TRBD2 (5 bases). This CDR3 region has 13 residues. Germline V gives CDR1 SNHLY, CDR2 FYNNEI. Between the trimmed V and J ends, which lost 2 bases and 6 bases, there was a span of 7 bases.

The V and J genes are TRBV5-1 and TRBJ1-1, with D perhaps matching TRBD1 (5 bases). Trimming took off 1 base at V and 7 bases at J, with 8 bases between the two ends. Germline CDR1 SGHRS, CDR2 YFSETQ. There are 12 residues in the CDR3. The CDR3 nucleotides read TGCGCCAGCAGCTTGACGGGGGATGAAGCTTTCTTT. Translation gives CASSLTGDEAFF.

In its sample, this clone was seen a few times. The chain employs TRBV28 and TRBJ2-7; 8 bases align to TRBD1. The CDR3 extends over 15 amino acids. V lost 2 bases to trimming and J lost 6 bases; unmatched junction nucleotides: 9. CDR1 and CDR2 (germline): MDHEN, SYDVKM. CDR3 residues: CASSLQGQGLVEQYF. The CDR3, as DNA: TGTGCCAGCAGTTTACAAGGACAGGGACTCGTCGAGCAGTACTTC.

The rearrangement joins TRBV27 to TRBJ2-3; D is perhaps TRBD2 (6 bases). CDR3 length: 18 residues. CDR1 and CDR2 (germline): MNHEY, SMNVEV (reference sequence). Trimming cost V 4 bases and J 2 bases, with 22 bases left between them. The CDR3 spells CASSSLRRAGIPTDTQYF. The CDR3 DNA follows: TGTGCCAGCAGTTCCCTCCGGAGGGCGGGAATCCCCACAGATACGCAGTATTTT.

The DNA of the CDR3 is TGTGCCAGCAGCTCTATGGCAGGGCTCACCTACAATGAGCAGTTCTTC. It encodes CASSSMAGLTYNEQFF. This chain connects TRBV5-6 to TRBJ2-1; maybe TRBD1 (5 bases). This CDR3 region has 16 residues. Between the trimmed V and J ends, which lost 3 bases and 2 bases, there was a span of 15 bases. In germline, CDR1 is SGHDT, CDR2 YYEEEE. The variable domain in full, with the rest retrieved from reference TRBV5-6 and TRBJ2-1, is DAGVTQSPTHLIKTRGQQVTLRCSPKSGHDTVSWYQQALGQGPQFIFQYYEEEERQRGNFPDRFSGHQFPNYSSELNVNALLLGDSALYLCASSSMAGLTYNEQFFGPGTRLTVL.

In this sample, this clone turned up once. The V and J genes are TRBV5-4 and TRBJ2-5; perhaps TRBD1 as D (5 bases). The V gene lost 3 bases and the J gene lost 2 bases, with 8 bases spanning the gap. The CDR3 sequence is 13 residues long. Germline V CDR1 and CDR2: SGHNT, YYREEE (reference sequence). CDR3 region: CASSSQGQETQYF. The CDR3 bases are TGTGCCAGCAGCTCTCAGGGACAAGAGACCCAGTACTTC.

V is TRBV25-1 and J is TRBJ2-5; weak D call: TRBD2 (6 bases). The ends were cut back, 1 base at V and 2 bases at J, with 17 bases in the middle. Germline V gives CDR1 MGHDK, CDR2 SYGVNS. The CDR3 is made up of 17 amino acids. This CDR3 is CASSEFGGGTPQETQYF. CDR3 sequence (DNA): TGTGCCAGCAGTGAATTTGGAGGCGGGACTCCTCAAGAGACCCAGTACTTC. The full variable domain, with the rest looked up from reference TRBV25-1 and TRBJ2-5, is EADIYQTPRYLVIGTGKKITLECSQTMGHDKMYWYQQDPGMELHLIHYSYGVNSTEKGDLSSESTVSRIRTEHFPLTLESARPSHTSQYLCASSEFGGGTPQETQYFGPGTRLLVL.

The chain combines TRBV9 with TRBJ1-3; D gene ambiguous. This CDR3 contains 12 residues. V lost 6 bases to trimming and J lost 0 bases, with 4 bases between them. Germline V lookup: CDR1 SGDLS, CDR2 YYNGEE. CDR3 sequence reads: CASKASGNTIYF. CDR3 nucleotides: TGTGCCAGCAAGGCCTCTGGAAACACCATATATTTT.

This clone was recorded a few times. At the DNA level, this CDR3 is encoded by other sequences in the same sample as well. This chain joins TRBV18 and TRBJ2-1; no clear D gene. CDR3 length: 11 amino acids. Germline lookup yields CDR1 KGHSH and CDR2 LQKENI. Trimming took off 3 bases at V and 7 bases at J, with 4 bases between the two ends. DNA for the CDR3: TGTGCCAGCTCACCGAGGAATGAGCAGTTCTTC. Protein product: CASSPRNEQFF.

The CDR3 nucleotides are TGTGCCAGCAGCCTCCTATTAGCGGGAGAGGGGTCCGGGGAGCTGTTTTTT. It encodes CASSLLLAGEGSGELFF. The rearrangement uses TRBV4-2 and TRBJ2-2; 9 nucleotides line up with TRBD2. From germline, CDR1 is LGHNA and CDR2 YNFKEQ. The V segment lost 4 bases and the J segment 6 bases; nucleotides outside the gene matches: 12. This CDR3 region has 17 residues.

The rearrangement uses TRBV27 and TRBJ1-4, with 8 bases fitting TRBD1. The CDR3 has 14 amino acids. The germline CDR1 and CDR2 sequences are MNHEY and SMNVEV (reference sequence). V shed 3 bases and J 7 bases; nucleotides not matched to a gene: 4. CDR3 region: CASSFGQGIEKLFF. In DNA, the CDR3 is TGTGCCAGCAGTTTCGGACAGGGTATTGAAAAACTGTTTTTT.

This rearrangement joins TRBV28 to TRBJ2-7, with D possibly TRBD2 on 5 matching bases. Trimming pared 5 bases from V and 5 bases from J, leaving 25 bases between. The CDR3 has 17 amino acids. Germline-derived CDR1 and CDR2 are MDHEN and SYDVKM. CDR3 nucleotides: TGTGCCAGCAGTGACCTTAGTTGGGAACCGGAGGAGGACGAGCAGTACTTC. The encoded protein is CASSDLSWEPEEDEQYF.

V is TRBV4-2 and J is TRBJ2-4; D might be TRBD2 (5 bases). V gave up 7 bases and J gave up 5 bases, with 18 bases separating them. Germline V gives CDR1 LGHNA, CDR2 YNFKEQ. The CDR3 loop spans 15 amino acids. CDR3 in amino acids: CASKPTPTNQNIQYF. Written as DNA, the CDR3 is TGTGCCAGCAAACCGACTCCGACTAACCAAAACATTCAGTACTTC.

The chain recombines TRBV30 with TRBJ1-4, with D tentatively TRBD1 (6 bases). The germline CDR1 and CDR2 sequences are GTSNPN and SVGIG (reference sequence). This CDR3 region has 12 residues. The germline V and J ends were trimmed by 7 bases and 5 bases, with 11 bases remaining between them. The chain's CDR3 is CALQGGNEKLFF. The CDR3 DNA is TGTGCCTTACAGGGAGGAAATGAAAAACTGTTTTTT.

The rearrangement joins TRBV19 to TRBJ1-4; D not resolved. With 4 bases removed from V and 3 bases from J, the gap between germline ends came to 12 bases. Looked up from germline, CDR1 is LNHDA and CDR2 is SQIVND (reference sequence). This CDR3 has 15 residues. The CDR3 DNA is TGTGCCAGTAGTACCCCAGCGCCGGCTAATGAAAAACTGTTTTTT. This codes for CASSTPAPANEKLFF.

The rearrangement joins TRBV28 to TRBJ1-5; unclear D gene. The germline V gene encodes CDR1 MDHEN and CDR2 SYDVKM. The CDR3 runs to 16 residues. The V end was cut by 6 bases, the J end by 5 bases, with 20 bases between. CDR3 DNA sequence: TGTGCCAGCAGGAAAAGGGCAGGACTTTCGCATCAGCCCCAGCATTTT. Its protein product is CASRKRAGLSHQPQHF.